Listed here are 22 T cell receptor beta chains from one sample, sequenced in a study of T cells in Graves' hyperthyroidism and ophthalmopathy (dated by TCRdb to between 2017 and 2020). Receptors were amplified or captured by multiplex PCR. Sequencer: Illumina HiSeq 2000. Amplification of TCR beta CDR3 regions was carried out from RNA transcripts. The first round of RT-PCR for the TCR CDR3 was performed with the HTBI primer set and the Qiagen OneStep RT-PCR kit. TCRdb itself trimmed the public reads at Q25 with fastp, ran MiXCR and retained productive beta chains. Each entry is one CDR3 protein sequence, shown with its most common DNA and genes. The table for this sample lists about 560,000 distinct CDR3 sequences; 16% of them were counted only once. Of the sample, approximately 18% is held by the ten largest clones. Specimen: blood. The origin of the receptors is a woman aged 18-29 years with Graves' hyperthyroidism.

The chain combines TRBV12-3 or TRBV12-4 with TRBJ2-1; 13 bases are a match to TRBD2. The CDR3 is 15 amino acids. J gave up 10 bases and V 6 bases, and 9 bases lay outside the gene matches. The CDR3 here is CASSLGLAGTVEQFF. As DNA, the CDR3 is TGTGCCAGCAGCCTGGGACTAGCGGGGACCGTGGAGCAGTTCTTC.

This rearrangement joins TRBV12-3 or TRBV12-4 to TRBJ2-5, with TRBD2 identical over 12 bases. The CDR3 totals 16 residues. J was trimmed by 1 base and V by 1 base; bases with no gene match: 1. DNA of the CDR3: TGTGCCAGCAGTTTAGGGACTAGCGGGGTCCAAGAGACCCAGTACTTC. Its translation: CASSLGTSGVQETQYF.

CDR3: CASSLLGHRTDTQYF. As DNA, the CDR3 is TGTGCCAGCAGTTTATTGGGTCATCGGACAGATACGCAGTATTTT. The genes are TRBV12-3 or TRBV12-4 and TRBJ2-3; D unresolved. Trimming removed 2 bases from V and 3 bases from J, with 12 bases in between. This CDR3 contains 15 residues.

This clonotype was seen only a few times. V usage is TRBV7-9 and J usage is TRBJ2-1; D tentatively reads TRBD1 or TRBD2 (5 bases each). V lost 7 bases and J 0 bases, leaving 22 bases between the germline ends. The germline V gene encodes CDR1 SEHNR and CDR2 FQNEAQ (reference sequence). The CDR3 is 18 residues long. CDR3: CASNAYEGTLSSYNEQFF. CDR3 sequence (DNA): TGTGCCAGCAACGCTTACGAAGGGACCTTGAGCTCCTACAATGAGCAGTTCTTC.

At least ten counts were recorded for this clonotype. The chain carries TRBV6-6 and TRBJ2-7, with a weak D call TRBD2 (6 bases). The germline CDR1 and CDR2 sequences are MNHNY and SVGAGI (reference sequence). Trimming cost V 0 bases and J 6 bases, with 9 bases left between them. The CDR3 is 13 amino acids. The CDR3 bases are TGTGCCAGCAGTTACTCGATTAGCGGCGAGCAGTACTTC. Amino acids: CASSYSISGEQYF.

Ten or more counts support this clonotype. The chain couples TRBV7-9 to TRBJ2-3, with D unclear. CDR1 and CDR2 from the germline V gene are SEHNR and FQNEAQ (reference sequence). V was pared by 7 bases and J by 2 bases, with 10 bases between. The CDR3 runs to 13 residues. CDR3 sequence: CASKGAYTDTQYF. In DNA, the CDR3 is TGTGCCAGCAAGGGCGCGTACACAGATACGCAGTATTTT.

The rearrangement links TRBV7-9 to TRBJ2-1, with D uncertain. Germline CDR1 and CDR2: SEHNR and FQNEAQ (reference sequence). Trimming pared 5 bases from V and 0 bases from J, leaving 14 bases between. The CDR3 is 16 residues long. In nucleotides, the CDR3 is TGTGCCAGCAGCGACGTTTCTCCGAGCTCCTACAATGAGCAGTTCTTC. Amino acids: CASSDVSPSSYNEQFF.

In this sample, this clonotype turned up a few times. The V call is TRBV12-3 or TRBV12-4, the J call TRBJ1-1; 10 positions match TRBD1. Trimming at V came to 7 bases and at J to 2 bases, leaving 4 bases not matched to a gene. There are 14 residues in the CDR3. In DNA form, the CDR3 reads TGTGCCAGCACTGGGACAGGGGTCAACACTGAAGCTTTCTTT. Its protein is CASTGTGVNTEAFF.

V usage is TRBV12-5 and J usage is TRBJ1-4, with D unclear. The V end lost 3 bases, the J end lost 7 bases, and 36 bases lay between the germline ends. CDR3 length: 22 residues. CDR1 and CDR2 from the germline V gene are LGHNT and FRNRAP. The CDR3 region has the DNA TGTGCTAGTGGTTTTTTTCCCATCTGGCAGCCACCACAAGACTTGCGAGCTGAAAAACTGTTTTTT. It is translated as CASGFFPIWQPPQDLRAEKLFF.

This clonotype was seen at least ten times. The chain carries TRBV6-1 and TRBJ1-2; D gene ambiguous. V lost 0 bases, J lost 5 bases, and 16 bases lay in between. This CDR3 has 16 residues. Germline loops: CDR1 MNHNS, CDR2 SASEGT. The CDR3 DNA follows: TGTGCCAGCAGTGAAGCGCTGGTAACAGAACCTTATGGCTACACCTTC. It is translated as CASSEALVTEPYGYTF.

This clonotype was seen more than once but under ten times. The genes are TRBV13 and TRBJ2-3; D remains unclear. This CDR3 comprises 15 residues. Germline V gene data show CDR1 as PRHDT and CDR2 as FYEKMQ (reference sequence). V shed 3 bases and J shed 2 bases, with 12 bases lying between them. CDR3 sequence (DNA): TGTGCCAGCAGCTTCGGACGTATATCCACAGATACGCAGTATTTT. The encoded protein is CASSFGRISTDTQYF.

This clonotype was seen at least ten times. The CDR3 here is CASSTLDSSLAYNEQFF. The CDR3 region has the DNA TGTGCCAGCTCAACCCTAGACAGCTCCCTTGCCTACAATGAGCAGTTCTTC. The chain recombines TRBV18 with TRBJ2-1; a weak D match, TRBD1 (5 bases). This CDR3 comprises 17 residues. The V end lost 5 bases, the J end lost 2 bases, and 19 bases lay between the germline ends. Germline assignment: CDR1 KGHSH and CDR2 LQKENI.

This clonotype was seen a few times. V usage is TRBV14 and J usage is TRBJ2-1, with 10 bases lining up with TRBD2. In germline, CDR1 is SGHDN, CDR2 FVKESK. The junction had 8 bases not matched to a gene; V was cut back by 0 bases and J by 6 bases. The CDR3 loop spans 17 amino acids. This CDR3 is CASSQDRSGGALNEQFF. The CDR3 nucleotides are TGTGCCAGCAGCCAAGATCGGAGCGGGGGGGCCCTCAATGAGCAGTTCTTC.

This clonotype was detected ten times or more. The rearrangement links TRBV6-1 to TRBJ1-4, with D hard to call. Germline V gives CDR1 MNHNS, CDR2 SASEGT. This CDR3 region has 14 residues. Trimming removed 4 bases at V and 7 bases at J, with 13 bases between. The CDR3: CASSGRQVGEKLFF. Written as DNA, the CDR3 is TGTGCCAGCAGTGGTCGACAAGTCGGTGAAAAACTGTTTTTT.

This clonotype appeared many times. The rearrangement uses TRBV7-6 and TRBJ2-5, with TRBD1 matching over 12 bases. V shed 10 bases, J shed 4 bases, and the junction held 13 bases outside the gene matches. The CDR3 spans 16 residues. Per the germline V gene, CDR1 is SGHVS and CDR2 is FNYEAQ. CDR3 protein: CATMGQGARMGETQYF. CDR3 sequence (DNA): TGTGCCACCATGGGACAGGGGGCGAGAATGGGAGAGACCCAGTACTTC.

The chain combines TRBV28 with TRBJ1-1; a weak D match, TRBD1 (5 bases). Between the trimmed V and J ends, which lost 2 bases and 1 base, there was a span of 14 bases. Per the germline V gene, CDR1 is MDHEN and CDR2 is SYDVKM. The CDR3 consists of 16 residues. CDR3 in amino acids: CASSLAGTNRNTEAFF. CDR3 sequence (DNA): TGTGCCAGCAGTTTAGCAGGGACCAACCGGAACACTGAAGCTTTCTTT.

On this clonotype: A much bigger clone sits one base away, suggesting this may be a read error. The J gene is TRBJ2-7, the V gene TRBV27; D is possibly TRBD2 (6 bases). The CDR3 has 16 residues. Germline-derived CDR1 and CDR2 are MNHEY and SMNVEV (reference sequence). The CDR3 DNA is TGTGCCAGCAGTAAATCCGGGACTTACCTGACCTACGAGCAGCACTTC. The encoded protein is CASSKSGTYLTYEQHF.

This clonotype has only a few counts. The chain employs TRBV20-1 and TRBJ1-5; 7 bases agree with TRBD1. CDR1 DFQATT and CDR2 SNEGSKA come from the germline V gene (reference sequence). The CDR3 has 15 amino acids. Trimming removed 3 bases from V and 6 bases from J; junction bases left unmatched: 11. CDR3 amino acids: CSARVGGAGGQPQHF. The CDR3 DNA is TGCAGTGCTAGGGTAGGGGGCGCGGGGGGTCAGCCCCAGCATTTT.

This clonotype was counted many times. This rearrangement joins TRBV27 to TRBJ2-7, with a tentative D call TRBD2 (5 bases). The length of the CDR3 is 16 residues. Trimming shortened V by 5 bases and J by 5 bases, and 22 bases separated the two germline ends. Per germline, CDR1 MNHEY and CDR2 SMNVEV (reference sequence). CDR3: CASSPYPGPLADEQYF. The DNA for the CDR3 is TGTGCCAGCAGTCCATATCCGGGCCCGCTAGCCGACGAGCAGTACTTC.

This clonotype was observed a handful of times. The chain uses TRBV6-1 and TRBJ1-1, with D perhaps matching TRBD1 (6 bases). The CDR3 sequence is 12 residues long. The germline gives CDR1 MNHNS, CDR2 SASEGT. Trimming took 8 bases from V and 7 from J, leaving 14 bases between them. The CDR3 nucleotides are TGTGCCAGCCGCGCAACACAGGGTGAAGCTTTCTTT. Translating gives CASRATQGEAFF.

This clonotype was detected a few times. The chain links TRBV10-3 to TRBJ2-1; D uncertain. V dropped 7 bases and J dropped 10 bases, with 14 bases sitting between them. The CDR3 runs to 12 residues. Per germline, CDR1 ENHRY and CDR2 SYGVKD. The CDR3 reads CAINADSTEQFF. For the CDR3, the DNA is TGTGCCATCAATGCCGATAGCACGGAGCAGTTCTTC.

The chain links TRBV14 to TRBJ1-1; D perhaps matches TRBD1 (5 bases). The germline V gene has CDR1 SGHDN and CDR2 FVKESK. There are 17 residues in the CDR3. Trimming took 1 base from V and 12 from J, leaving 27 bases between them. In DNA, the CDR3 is TGTGCCAGCAGCCAAGTCGGTTTGAGGGGCGCCGGGATCGAAACTTTCTTT. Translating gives CASSQVGLRGAGIETFF.